The 6 T cell receptor beta chains presented below share a single source sample, sequenced in a study of shared clonotypes between healthy human individuals. Generated by immunoSEQ multiplex PCR, the TCRdb table keeps only in-frame clones and is missing some. The sample comprises roughly 2.5 million clones, more than 80% of which are singletons, and under 0.15% rests with the top ten. The specimen was naive CD4+ T cells sorted from blood. Sample subset: CD45RA+ positively selected. Receptors were obtained from a man in his late teens or twenties in good health.

The chain couples TRBV2 to TRBJ2-1; D uncertain. The CDR3 runs to 13 residues. V was shortened by 8 bases and J by 0 bases, with 8 bases between the two germline ends. Looked up from germline, CDR1 is SNHLY and CDR2 is FYNNEI. The CDR3 DNA reads TGTGCCAGCGTAACCAGCTCCTACAATGAGCAGTTCTTC. Translated: CASVTSSYNEQFF.

This chain uses TRBV6-1 with TRBJ1-3; D is undetermined. Germline V gene sequence: CDR1 MNHNS, CDR2 SASEGT. The CDR3 loop spans 14 amino acids. The V end was cut by 0 bases, the J end by 4 bases, with 7 bases between. CDR3 sequence (DNA): TGTGCCAGCAGTGAAGCGCTCCCAGGAAACACCATATATTTT. This encodes CASSEALPGNTIYF.

The chain links TRBV19 to TRBJ2-3, with 11 bases that match TRBD2. The CDR3 contains 16 residues. Germline CDR1 is LNHDA and CDR2 is SQIVND (reference sequence). V lost 4 bases to trimming and J lost 1 base; unmatched junction nucleotides: 4. The CDR3 sequence: CASSTQLAGGTDTQYF. CDR3 nucleotides: TGTGCCAGTAGTACCCAACTAGCGGGAGGCACAGATACGCAGTATTTT.

The rearrangement links TRBV10-3 to TRBJ1-2; a possible D gene is TRBD1 (6 bases). The germline V gene has CDR1 ENHRY and CDR2 SYGVKD. This CDR3 is built from 13 residues. Trimming took 1 base from V and 8 from J, leaving 11 bases between them. For the CDR3, the DNA is TGTGCCATCAGTGAGTTTGGGGGCGACGGCTACACCTTC. Encoded protein: CAISEFGGDGYTF.

This chain connects TRBV30 to TRBJ2-3; perhaps D is TRBD1 or TRBD2 (6 bases each). V lost 4 bases to trimming and J lost 3 bases, with 20 bases between them. CDR1 and CDR2 (germline): GTSNPN, SVGIG (reference sequence). CDR3 size: 16 residues. In nucleotides, the CDR3 is TGTGCCTGGAATTTCGGGAAAGGGGGGCCAACAGATACGCAGTATTTT. This encodes CAWNFGKGGPTDTQYF.

The DNA of the CDR3 is TGCGCCAGCGGAGTCCAGGTCGGCACAGATACGCAGTATTTT. Translated: CASGVQVGTDTQYF. The chain uses TRBV5-1 and TRBJ2-3; D call uncertain. There are 14 residues in the CDR3. Trimming removed 7 bases at V and 1 base at J, with 13 bases between. The germline CDR1 and CDR2 sequences are SGHRS and YFSETQ. Using reference TRBV5-1 and TRBJ2-3 for the parts outside the CDR3, the full variable domain is KAGVTQTPRYLIKTRGQQVTLSCSPISGHRSVSWYQQTPGQGLQFLFEYFSETQRNKGNFPGRFSGRQFSNSRSEMNVSTLELGDSALYLCASGVQVGTDTQYFGPGTRLTVL.